The table lists the clone carrying this T cell receptor (beta chain) with a few counts. Its specificity is unknown. This sample is drawn from a study of Graves' ophthalmopathy and Graves' hyperthyroidism. Findings of the study overall: Most expanded thyroid clonotypes above 0.001 frequency also appeared in blood. A 13-signature model separated ophthalmopathy from stable hyperthyroidism, reaching 85% to 90% sensitivity and less than 82% specificity cross-validated.

The CDR3 contains 15 residues. Trimming took 3 bases from V and 5 from J; bases not matched to a gene: 8. In donors with ophthalmopathy, activity was moderate-to-severe, with CAS ≥3, NOSPECS ≥4 and duration under 3 months. PBMCs were density-gradient isolated from roughly 10 ml fresh blood. Investigators amplified TCR beta CDR3 regions from RNA transcripts. Second-round multiplex PCR followed a first-round RT-PCR using HTBI primers. Via MiXCR, TCRdb re-called the multiplex PCR reads, giving one row per CDR3 protein. Seen here are 240,000 or so distinct CDR3 sequences, less than 55% observed once, and the top ten hold less than 60%.

Sequenced sample: peripheral blood. This sequence was found in an adult man with Graves' ophthalmopathy. J is TRBJ2-7 and V is TRBV12-3 or TRBV12-4, with 9 bases matching TRBD2. The CDR3 is CASSLGGRAANEQYF. For the CDR3, the DNA is TGTGCCAGCAGTTTGGGCGGGAGGGCCGCGAACGAGCAGTACTTC.